Below are 3 T cell receptor beta chains sequenced from a single sample in a study of blood T cell repertoires in COVID-19. The protocol was immunoSEQ multiplex PCR, while the TCRdb copy is restricted to in-frame clones and leaves out a portion. Found here are under 350,000 clones, roughly 90% of them singletons; the top ten hold 1.5% to 2%. The specimen sequenced was peripheral blood. Receptor source: a woman younger than 45 with COVID-19, enrolled during active disease.

The chain joins TRBV7-2 to TRBJ2-2; 10 bases align to TRBD2. The germline gives CDR1 SGHTA, CDR2 FQGNSA. Trimming removed 5 bases from V and 1 base from J; junction bases left unmatched: 7. The CDR3 has 17 residues. CDR3 residues: CASSTPSGGQNTGELFF. The CDR3 coding sequence is TGTGCCAGCAGCACCCCTAGCGGGGGTCAGAACACCGGGGAGCTGTTTTTT. The full variable domain, rest sourced from reference TRBV7-2 and TRBJ2-2, is GAGVSQSPSNKVTEKGKDVELRCDPISGHTALYWYRQSLGQGLEFLIYFQGNSAPDKSGLPSDRFSAERTGGSVSTLTIQRTQQEDSAVYLCASSTPSGGQNTGELFFGEGSRLTVL.

The CDR3 here is CASSQWIRGASGELFF. The DNA of the CDR3 is TGTGCCAGCAGCCAATGGATCCGGGGGGCGTCCGGGGAGCTGTTTTTT. V usage is TRBV14 and J usage is TRBJ2-2, with a weak D call TRBD2 (7 bases). The CDR3 contains 16 residues. Trimming cost V 2 bases and J 6 bases, with 16 bases left between them. Germline-derived CDR1 and CDR2 are SGHDN and FVKESK.

The V gene is TRBV6-5, the J gene TRBJ1-5; the D gene is possibly TRBD1 (6 bases). Trimming removed 7 bases from V and 4 bases from J, with 17 bases in between. This CDR3 comprises 15 residues. The germline V gene has CDR1 MNHEY and CDR2 SVGAGI. The CDR3 nucleotides read TGTGCCAGCATCCCCAACAGGGTTGGTAATCAGCCCCAGCATTTT. It specifies CASIPNRVGNQPQHF.